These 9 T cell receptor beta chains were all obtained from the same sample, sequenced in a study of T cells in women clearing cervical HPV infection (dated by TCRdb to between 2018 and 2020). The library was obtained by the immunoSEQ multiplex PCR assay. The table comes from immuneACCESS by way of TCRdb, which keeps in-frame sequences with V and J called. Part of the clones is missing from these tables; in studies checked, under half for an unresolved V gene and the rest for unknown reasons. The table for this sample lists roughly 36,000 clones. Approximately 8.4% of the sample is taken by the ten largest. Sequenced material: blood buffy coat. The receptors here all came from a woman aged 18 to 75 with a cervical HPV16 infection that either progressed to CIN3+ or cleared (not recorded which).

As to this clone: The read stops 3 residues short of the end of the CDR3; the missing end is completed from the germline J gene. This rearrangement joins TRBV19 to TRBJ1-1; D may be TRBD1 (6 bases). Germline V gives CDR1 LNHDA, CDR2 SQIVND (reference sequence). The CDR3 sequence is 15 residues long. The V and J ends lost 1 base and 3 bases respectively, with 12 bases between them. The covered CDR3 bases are TGTGCCAGTAGTATAGGCTCGACAGGAGACACTGAA. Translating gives CASSIGSTGDTE. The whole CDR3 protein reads CASSIGSTGDTEAFF. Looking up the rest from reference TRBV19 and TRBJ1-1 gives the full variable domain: DGGITQSPKYLFRKEGQNVTLSCEQNLNHDAMYWYRQDPGQGLRLIYYSQIVNDFQKGDIAEGYSVSREKKESFPLTVTSAQKNPTAFYLCASSIGSTGDTEAFFGQGTRLTVV.

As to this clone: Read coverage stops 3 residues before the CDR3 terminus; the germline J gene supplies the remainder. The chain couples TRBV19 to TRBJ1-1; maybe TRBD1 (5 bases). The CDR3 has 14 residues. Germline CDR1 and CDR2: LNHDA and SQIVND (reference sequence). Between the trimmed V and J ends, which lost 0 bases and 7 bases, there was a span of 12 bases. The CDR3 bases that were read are TGTGCCAGTAGTATAGATCAGGGAGGAGGTGAA. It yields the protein CASSIDQGGGE. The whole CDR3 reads CASSIDQGGGEAFF.

The CDR3 reads CSAALDTGNYEQYF. The CDR3 DNA, read in part, is TGCAGTGCTGCTCTGGACACCGGCAACTACGAG. The J gene is TRBJ2-7, the V gene TRBV20-1, with D perhaps matching TRBD1 (5 bases). The sequenced fragment ends 3 residues before the CDR3 boundary, so the rest is inferred from the germline J gene. This CDR3 is built from 14 residues. The V and J ends lost 5 bases and 3 bases respectively, with 17 bases between them. The germline V gene has CDR1 DFQATT and CDR2 SNEGSKA (reference sequence).

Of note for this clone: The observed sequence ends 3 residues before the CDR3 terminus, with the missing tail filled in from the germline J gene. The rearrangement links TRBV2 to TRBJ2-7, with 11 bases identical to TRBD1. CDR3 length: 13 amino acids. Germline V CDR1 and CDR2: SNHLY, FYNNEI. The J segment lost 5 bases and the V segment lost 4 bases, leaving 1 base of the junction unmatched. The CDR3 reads CASSGTGGDEQYF. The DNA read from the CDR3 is TGTGCCAGCAGTGGGACAGGGGGCGACGAG.

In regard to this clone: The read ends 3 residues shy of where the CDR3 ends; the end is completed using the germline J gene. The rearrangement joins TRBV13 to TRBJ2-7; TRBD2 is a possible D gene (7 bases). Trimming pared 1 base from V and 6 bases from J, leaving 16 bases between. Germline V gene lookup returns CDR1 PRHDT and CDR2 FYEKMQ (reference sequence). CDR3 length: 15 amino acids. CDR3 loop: CASSLEDGGPPEQYF. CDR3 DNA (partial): TGTGCCAGCAGCTTAGAGGACGGGGGGCCTCCCGAG.

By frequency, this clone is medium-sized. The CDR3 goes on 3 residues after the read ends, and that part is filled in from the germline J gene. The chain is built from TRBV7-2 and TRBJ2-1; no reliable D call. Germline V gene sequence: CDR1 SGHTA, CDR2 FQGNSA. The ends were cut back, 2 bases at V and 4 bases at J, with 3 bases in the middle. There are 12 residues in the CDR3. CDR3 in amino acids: CASSLSYNEQFF. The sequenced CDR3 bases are TGTGCCAGCAGCTTATCTTACAATGAG.

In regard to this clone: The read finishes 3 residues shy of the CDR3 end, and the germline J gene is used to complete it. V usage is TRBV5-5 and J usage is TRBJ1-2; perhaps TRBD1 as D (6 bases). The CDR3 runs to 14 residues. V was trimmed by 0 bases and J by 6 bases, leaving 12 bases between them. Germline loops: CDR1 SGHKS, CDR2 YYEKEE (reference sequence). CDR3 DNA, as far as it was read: TGTGCCAGCAGCTTGGAGGACAGTCAGAATGGC. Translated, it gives CASSLEDSQNG. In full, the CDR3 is CASSLEDSQNGYTF.

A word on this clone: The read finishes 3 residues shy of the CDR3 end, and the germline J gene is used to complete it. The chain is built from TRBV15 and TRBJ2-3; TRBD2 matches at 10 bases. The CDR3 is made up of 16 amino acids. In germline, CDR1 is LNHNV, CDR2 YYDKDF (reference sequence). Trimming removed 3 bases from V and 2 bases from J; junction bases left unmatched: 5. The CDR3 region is CATSSLGLAVTDTQYF. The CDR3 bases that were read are TGTGCCACCAGCAGTTTAGGACTAGCGGTCACAGATACG.

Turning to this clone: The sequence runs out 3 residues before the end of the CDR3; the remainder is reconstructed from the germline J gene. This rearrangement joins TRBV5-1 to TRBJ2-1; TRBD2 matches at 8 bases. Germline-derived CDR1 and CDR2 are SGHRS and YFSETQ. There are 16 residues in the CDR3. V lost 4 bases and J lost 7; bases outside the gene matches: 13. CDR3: CASSPLSGDSGNEQFF. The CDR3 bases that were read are TGCGCCAGCAGCCCTCTTAGCGGGGATTCAGGGAATGAG.